What follows describes a single TCR beta chain. The sample is drawn from a study of blood T cell repertoires in COVID-19. Turning to the study itself: PBMCs, B-cell-depleted T cells, or T cells provided the cDNA or gDNA that made up the material.

The CDR3 runs 11 residues. Per germline, CDR1 ENHRY and CDR2 SYGVKD. V was pared by 9 bases and J by 6 bases, with 12 bases between. Assay: immunoSEQ multiplex PCR; the TCRdb copy retains only in-frame clones and omits some. This sample carries about 300,000 clones, around 84% of them seen once, and the ten largest clones take roughly 1.3%. Sequenced sample: peripheral blood. The rearrangement links TRBV10-3 to TRBJ2-7, with D maybe TRBD2 (7 bases). The clonotype was recovered from a man between 65 and 85 years old with acute or convalescent COVID-19. CDR3 sequence (DNA): TGTGCCATTCTGGGGGGGCGCGAGCAGTACTTC. It translates to CAILGGREQYF.